The T cell receptor (beta chain) under discussion was sequenced for a study of blood T cell repertoires in COVID-19. Per germline, CDR1 SGHRS and CDR2 YFSETQ. The CDR3 is made up of 15 amino acids. The J segment lost 3 bases and the V segment lost 1 base, leaving 1 base of the junction unmatched. Profiled with immunoSEQ multiplex PCR; TCRdb holds only in-frame clones, not every one. The sample carries over 200,000 clones, around 83% recorded once. Sequenced input: peripheral blood. The chain is built from TRBV5-1 and TRBJ2-6, with 7 bases fitting TRBD2. The source is a man older than 75 with acute or convalescent COVID-19. CDR3 nucleotide sequence: TGCGCCAGCAGCTTGTCGGGAGGTGGGGCCAACGTCCTGACTTTC. Amino acid sequence: CASSLSGGGANVLTF.